This T cell receptor (beta chain) was captured by sequencing in a study of T-cell memory formation after mild COVID-19. This clonotype has more than one count but fewer than ten. TCRdb recomputed calls from the 5' RACE reads with MiXCR, one row per CDR3 protein. The sample yields about 82,000 distinct CDR3 sequences, less than 15% seen once. Sequencing was carried out using PBMCs or a T cell subset sorted from them (not recorded which). The TCR sequence derives from a young man who had mild COVID-19 (a few samples of this study predate the infection). Cell type and time point are not known.

In DNA, the CDR3 is TGTGCCAGCAGCCACCAGACTACAGGGGAAGAGACCCAGTACTTC. It encodes CASSHQTTGEETQYF. V is TRBV12-3 or TRBV12-4 and J is TRBJ2-5; TRBD1 matches at 7 bases. The V gene end was trimmed by 6 bases and the J gene end by 3 bases; junction bases not matched to a gene: 10. The CDR3 is 15 residues long.